Listed here are 7 T cell receptor beta chains from one sample, sequenced in a study of blood T cell repertoires in COVID-19. Assay used: immunoSEQ multiplex PCR; TCRdb lists only in-frame clones, some missing. The sample yields roughly 190,000 clones, 80% to 85% seen once. The sequencing input was peripheral blood. The receptor source for this set is a human donor with acute or convalescent COVID-19. The donor label of this sample is uncertain.

This sequence joins TRBV13 and TRBJ1-2, with D possibly being TRBD1 (6 bases). Germline V gene sequence: CDR1 PRHDT, CDR2 FYEKMQ (reference sequence). This CDR3 has 15 residues. With 6 bases removed from V and 4 bases from J, the gap between germline ends came to 18 bases. CDR3 amino acids: CASREAGGRGYGYTF. DNA for the CDR3: TGTGCCAGCAGGGAGGCGGGGGGCCGCGGCTATGGCTACACCTTC. The full variable domain, in which reference TRBV13 and TRBJ1-2 provide the parts outside the CDR3, is AAGVIQSPRHLIKEKRETATLKCYPIPRHDTVYWYQQGPGQDPQFLISFYEKMQSDKGSIPDRFSAQQFSDYHSELNMSSLELGDSALYFCASREAGGRGYGYTFGSGTRLTVV.

The chain has TRBV5-1 and TRBJ2-2; 10 bases map to TRBD1. V lost 4 bases and J lost 5; bases outside the gene matches: 2. The CDR3 spans 14 residues. Germline values: CDR1 SGHRS, CDR2 YFSETQ. For the CDR3, the DNA is TGCGCCAGCAGCGGGGACAGGGGTACCGGGGAGCTGTTTTTT. Translating it yields CASSGDRGTGELFF.

The V and J genes are TRBV5-4 and TRBJ2-3; maybe TRBD2 (5 bases). This CDR3 contains 14 residues. CDR1 and CDR2 (germline): SGHNT, YYREEE (reference sequence). Trimming left V 0 bases short and J 6 bases short, with 11 bases between. This chain's CDR3 is CASSLGAASDTQYF. The CDR3 nucleotides are TGTGCCAGCAGCTTGGGAGCGGCCTCTGATACGCAGTATTTT.

The chain couples TRBV30 to TRBJ2-7; D possibly corresponds to TRBD2 (6 bases). The germline V and J ends were trimmed by 0 bases and 6 bases, with 18 bases remaining between them. The CDR3 runs 15 residues. Germline lookup yields CDR1 GTSNPN and CDR2 SVGIG (reference sequence). The CDR3 coding sequence is TGTGCCTGGAGTGTAAATATTGAGGGACTGACCGAGCAGTACTTC. Amino acids: CAWSVNIEGLTEQYF.

CDR3 sequence: CATLERGSYEQYF. CDR3 nucleotide sequence: TGTGCCACCCTGGAACGAGGGTCCTACGAGCAGTACTTC. J is TRBJ2-7 and V is TRBV6-5; possible D gene TRBD2, 5 bases. CDR1 and CDR2 from the germline V gene are MNHEY and SVGAGI. Trimming pared 10 bases from V and 1 base from J, leaving 14 bases between. The CDR3 is 13 residues long.

This sequence joins TRBV5-1 and TRBJ1-3; D not resolved. V was clipped by 6 bases and J by 1 base, with 2 bases between them. This CDR3 contains 11 residues. From germline, CDR1 is SGHRS and CDR2 YFSETQ. The CDR3 nucleotides read TGCGCCAGCACGTCTGGAAACACCATATATTTT. Encoded protein: CASTSGNTIYF.

This clone came up once. CDR3 DNA sequence: TGTGCCTGGAGTGTACTGGGCAGGGCGAACACTGAAGCTTTCTTT. It encodes CAWSVLGRANTEAFF. This chain joins TRBV30 and TRBJ1-1; weak D call: TRBD1 (5 bases). The CDR3 has 15 residues. V was trimmed by 0 bases and J by 1 base, leaving 12 bases between them. Germline V gene lookup returns CDR1 GTSNPN and CDR2 SVGIG (reference sequence).